The TCR beta chain under discussion was sequenced for a study of T cell clones after liver transplantation. Study-level background: Immunosuppression withdrawal was tried within 2 years after liver transplantation in this trial. Timepoints were pre-transplant, pre-withdrawal, and after withdrawal was completed or failed. Until 12-24 months post-transplant, subjects got standard immunosuppression and no induction. As an antigen-independent comparator, third-party-reactive TCRbeta sequences came from pre-transplant mixed lymphocyte reactions.

Repertoires were generated with immunoSEQ multiplex PCR, while TCRdb's copy carries only in-frame clones and drops some. The data contain about 72,000 clones, more than 90% of them singletons. The clonotype comes from a human donor who received a liver transplant. Sequencing used CD4+ T cells from blood, obtained before liver transplant.

Here the CDR3 reads CASSQQVHTEAFF. The CDR3 nucleotides read TGCGCCAGCAGCCAGCAGGTTCACACTGAAGCTTTCTTT. This rearrangement joins TRBV4-1 to TRBJ1-1; no firm D call. This CDR3 spans 13 amino acids. V was clipped by 3 bases and J by 3 bases, with 8 bases between them. Germline CDR1 is MGHRA and CDR2 is YSYEKL.